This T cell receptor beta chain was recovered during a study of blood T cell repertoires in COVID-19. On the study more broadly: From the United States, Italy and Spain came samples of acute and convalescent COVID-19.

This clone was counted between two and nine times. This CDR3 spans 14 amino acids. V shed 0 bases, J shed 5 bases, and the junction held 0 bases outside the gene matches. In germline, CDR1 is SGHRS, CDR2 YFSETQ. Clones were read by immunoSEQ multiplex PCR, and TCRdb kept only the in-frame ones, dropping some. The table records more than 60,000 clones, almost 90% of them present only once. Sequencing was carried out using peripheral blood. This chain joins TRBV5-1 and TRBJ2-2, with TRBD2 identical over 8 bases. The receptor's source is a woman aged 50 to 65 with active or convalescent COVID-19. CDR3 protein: CASSLASGTGELFF. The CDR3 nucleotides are TGCGCCAGCAGCTTGGCTAGCGGGACCGGGGAGCTGTTTTTT. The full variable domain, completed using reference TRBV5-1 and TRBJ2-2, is KAGVTQTPRYLIKTRGQQVTLSCSPISGHRSVSWYQQTPGQGLQFLFEYFSETQRNKGNFPGRFSGRQFSNSRSEMNVSTLELGDSALYLCASSLASGTGELFFGEGSRLTVL.